This is a list of T cell receptor beta chains from one sample in a study of beta chain features in type 1 diabetes. Some clones are missing from TCRdb's copy, which holds only in-frame ones; the method was immunoSEQ multiplex PCR. The data hold 350,000 to 450,000 clones, with about 16% observed a single time. Sequencing was carried out using naive CD4+ T cells from blood. Receptors were obtained from a woman between 18 and 29 years old in good health. The CDR3 runs from the conserved cysteine through the conserved F or W. A D gene is named only where the DNA matches it firmly. A clone size is listed for some rows: how often the clone was seen (once, few, many), or a class if it is expanded.

v_gene: TRBV7-2
j_gene: TRBJ2-7
d_gene: TRBD1
abundance: few
CDR3aa: CASSSQQGTEQYF
CDR3nt: TGTGCCAGCAGTTCCCAACAGGGGACCGAGCAGTACTTC

v_gene: TRBV28
j_gene: TRBJ2-3
d_gene: TRBD1
abundance: few
CDR3aa: CASSPGPGLAARGDTQYF
CDR3nt: TGTGCCAGCAGTCCAGGTCCAGGCCTCGCCGCCAGGGGGGATACGCAGTATTTT

v_gene: TRBV15
j_gene: TRBJ2-1
d_gene: -
abundance: -
CDR3aa: CATSRPGLAYNEQFF
CDR3nt: TGTGCCACCAGCAGGCCGGGACTGGCTTACAATGAGCAGTTCTTC

v_gene: TRBV28
j_gene: TRBJ2-7
d_gene: TRBD1
abundance: -
CDR3aa: CASGKPGTGFYEQYF
CDR3nt: TGTGCCAGCGGGAAACCGGGGACAGGGTTCTACGAGCAGTACTTC

v_gene: TRBV7-9
j_gene: TRBJ1-4
d_gene: TRBD1
abundance: few
CDR3aa: CASSLGDRENEKLFF
CDR3nt: TGTGCCAGCAGCCTCGGGGACAGGGAGAATGAAAAACTGTTTTTT

v_gene: TRBV4-1
j_gene: TRBJ2-2
d_gene: TRBD1
abundance: -
CDR3aa: CASSQTRTGPGELFF
CDR3nt: TGCGCCAGCAGCCAGACCCGGACAGGGCCCGGGGAGCTGTTTTTT

v_gene: TRBV10-3
j_gene: TRBJ1-2
d_gene: -
abundance: -
CDR3aa: CAISETPESGYTF
CDR3nt: TGTGCCATCAGTGAGACCCCGGAGAGCGGCTACACCTTC

v_gene: TRBV19
j_gene: TRBJ2-5
d_gene: -
abundance: -
CDR3aa: CASSIRSGYIETQYF
CDR3nt: TGTGCCAGTAGTATTCGGAGCGGGTATATAGAGACCCAGTACTTC

v_gene: TRBV7-6
j_gene: TRBJ2-1
d_gene: -
abundance: -
CDR3aa: CASSFETISNEQFF
CDR3nt: TGTGCCAGCAGCTTCGAGACAATAAGCAATGAGCAGTTCTTC

v_gene: TRBV6-5
j_gene: TRBJ2-7
d_gene: TRBD2
abundance: -
CDR3aa: CASSPTSALYEQYF
CDR3nt: TGTGCCAGCAGTCCGACTAGCGCGTTATACGAGCAGTACTTC

v_gene: TRBV29-1
j_gene: TRBJ2-7
d_gene: -
abundance: few
CDR3aa: CSVVRQGGSGEQYF
CDR3nt: TGCAGCGTTGTGAGGCAGGGGGGTTCGGGCGAGCAGTACTTC

v_gene: TRBV6-6
j_gene: TRBJ2-4
d_gene: -
abundance: -
CDR3aa: CASPYRVAKNIQYF
CDR3nt: TGTGCCAGCCCGTATCGGGTAGCCAAAAACATTCAGTACTTC

v_gene: TRBV28
j_gene: TRBJ2-1
d_gene: TRBD2
abundance: -
CDR3aa: CASSIRLANEQFF
CDR3nt: TGTGCCAGCAGTATTCGACTAGCCAATGAGCAGTTCTTC

v_gene: TRBV4-1
j_gene: TRBJ2-1
d_gene: TRBD2
abundance: -
CDR3aa: CASSQRILAGNEQFF
CDR3nt: TGCGCCAGCAGCCAAAGGATACTAGCGGGTAATGAGCAGTTCTTC

v_gene: TRBV7-2
j_gene: TRBJ2-2
d_gene: TRBD1
abundance: few
CDR3aa: CASSNQGANTGELFF
CDR3nt: TGTGCCAGCAGCAACCAGGGGGCGAACACCGGGGAGCTGTTTTTT

v_gene: TRBV5-1
j_gene: TRBJ2-7
d_gene: -
abundance: few
CDR3aa: CASSLGAGRSHEQYF
CDR3nt: TGCGCCAGCAGCTTGGGGGCAGGGCGTAGCCACGAGCAGTACTTC